The rows below give T cell receptor beta chains drawn from one sample of a study of spatial heterogeneity in lung cancer. In TCRdb, the 5' RACE reads were re-called with MiXCR into one record per CDR3 protein. This sample has under 30,000 distinct CDR3 sequences; over 3% occur once, and the top ten carry 25% to 35%. Sequencing used PBMCs, obtained at surgery. These receptors all stem from a female donor with early-stage non-small cell lung cancer. Both conserved end residues are part of each CDR3. The D gene is left open where the match is weak. Where a row states a size, it is once, few, many or the class of an expanded clone; other rows omit it.

V gene: TRBV7-9
clone size: many
J gene: TRBJ2-7
D gene: TRBD2
CDR3 DNA: TGTGCCAGCAGCCGGACTAGCGGGCTCTACGAGCAGTACTTC
CDR3 protein: CASSRTSGLYEQYF

V gene: TRBV28
clone size: many
J gene: TRBJ1-3
D gene: -
CDR3 DNA: TGTGCCAGCAGCCTGTCTCGTTCGAGAAACACCATATATTTT
CDR3 protein: CASSLSRSRNTIYF

V gene: TRBV4-2
clone size: many
J gene: TRBJ1-4
D gene: -
CDR3 DNA: TGTGCCAGCAGCCAAGAAGGGGGGGCCGGTGAAAAACTGTTTTTT
CDR3 protein: CASSQEGGAGEKLFF

V gene: TRBV6-6
clone size: few
J gene: TRBJ1-4
D gene: -
CDR3 DNA: TGTGCCAGCAGTTACAGTAACCCTTGGCTGTTTTTT
CDR3 protein: CASSYSNPWLFF

V gene: TRBV7-3
clone size: many
J gene: TRBJ2-1
D gene: TRBD2
CDR3 DNA: TGTGCCAGCAGCTTAGGCCCGATAGCGGGAGGGCATTACAATGAGCAGTTCTTC
CDR3 protein: CASSLGPIAGGHYNEQFF

V gene: TRBV7-9
clone size: many
J gene: TRBJ2-3
D gene: -
CDR3 DNA: TGTGCCAGCAGCTCCCGAGGCGCAGGGGCCCTCACAGATACGCAGTATTTT
CDR3 protein: CASSSRGAGALTDTQYF

V gene: TRBV10-2
clone size: many
J gene: TRBJ2-2
D gene: -
CDR3 DNA: TGCGCCAGCAGTACCGGGGTGCTGTTTGCCGGGGAGCTGTTTTTT
CDR3 protein: CASSTGVLFAGELFF

V gene: TRBV27
clone size: -
J gene: TRBJ1-5
D gene: -
CDR3 DNA: TGTGCCAGCAGTTTGTCCGGGGAATCTGGCAATCAGCCCCAGCATTTT
CDR3 protein: CASSLSGESGNQPQHF

V gene: TRBV9
clone size: many
J gene: TRBJ2-5
D gene: TRBD2
CDR3 DNA: TGTGCCAGCACCAATAATCTAGCGGGAGGCGAGGAGACCCAGTACTTC
CDR3 protein: CASTNNLAGGEETQYF

V gene: TRBV5-6
clone size: few
J gene: TRBJ1-6
D gene: TRBD1
CDR3 DNA: TGTGCCAGCAGCCTTACGACAGGGACAAATTCACCCCTCCACTTT
CDR3 protein: CASSLTTGTNSPLHF

V gene: TRBV2
clone size: many
J gene: TRBJ2-3
D gene: TRBD2
CDR3 DNA: TGTGCCAGCAACTTGCTAGCGGGAGGGAGAGATACGCAGTATTTT
CDR3 protein: CASNLLAGGRDTQYF

V gene: TRBV19
clone size: many
J gene: TRBJ2-4
D gene: -
CDR3 DNA: TGTGCCAGTAGTATAGGTTGGGCAGCCGTGGTAGCCAAAAACATTCAGTACTTC
CDR3 protein: CASSIGWAAVVAKNIQYF

V gene: TRBV20-1
clone size: many
J gene: TRBJ2-5
D gene: -
CDR3 DNA: TGCAGTGCGCAAAGGACAGGGAGGGTTTCAGAGACCCAGTACTTC
CDR3 protein: CSAQRTGRVSETQYF

V gene: TRBV7-6
clone size: many
J gene: TRBJ1-5
D gene: TRBD1
CDR3 DNA: TGTGCCAGCAGCCGAGAAAGGGACAGTCCCCAGCATTTT
CDR3 protein: CASSRERDSPQHF

V gene: TRBV4-2
clone size: many
J gene: TRBJ2-5
D gene: -
CDR3 DNA: TGTGCCAGCAGCCACCTCCGGGACGGACAAGAGACCCAGTACTTC
CDR3 protein: CASSHLRDGQETQYF

V gene: TRBV30
clone size: many
J gene: TRBJ2-3
D gene: -
CDR3 DNA: TGTGCCTGGAGTGTAGGTCAGAGAAGCACAGATACGCAGTATTTT
CDR3 protein: CAWSVGQRSTDTQYF

V gene: TRBV11-2
clone size: many
J gene: TRBJ2-4
D gene: -
CDR3 DNA: TGTGCCAGCAGACAGACAGGTGCCAAAAACATTCAGTACTTC
CDR3 protein: CASRQTGAKNIQYF

V gene: TRBV7-3
clone size: -
J gene: TRBJ2-3
D gene: TRBD1
CDR3 DNA: TGTGCCAGCAGCCTTCGGGACAGGGGGCGCACAGATACGCAGTATTTT
CDR3 protein: CASSLRDRGRTDTQYF

V gene: TRBV29-1
clone size: many
J gene: TRBJ2-2
D gene: TRBD2
CDR3 DNA: TGCAGCGTTCGGGGGGGGCAGCCGCCCCTCGCGAACACCGGGGAGCTGTTTTTT
CDR3 protein: CSVRGGQPPLANTGELFF

V gene: TRBV7-9
clone size: many
J gene: TRBJ2-4
D gene: -
CDR3 DNA: TGTGCCAGCAGCTTAGATTTATCAGGGATCAACATTCAGTACTTC
CDR3 protein: CASSLDLSGINIQYF

V gene: TRBV9
clone size: many
J gene: TRBJ2-7
D gene: -
CDR3 DNA: TGTGCCAGCAGCTTTAATGGCTACGAGCAGTACTTC
CDR3 protein: CASSFNGYEQYF

V gene: TRBV29-1
clone size: many
J gene: TRBJ2-1
D gene: -
CDR3 DNA: TGCAGCGTTGAGAAATGGGGTGAAGGGAGCTCCTACAATGAGCAGTTCTTC
CDR3 protein: CSVEKWGEGSSYNEQFF

V gene: TRBV2
clone size: many
J gene: TRBJ1-1
D gene: TRBD1
CDR3 DNA: TGTGCCAGCAGGACAGGGAGGCTAAACACTGAAGCTTTCTTT
CDR3 protein: CASRTGRLNTEAFF

V gene: TRBV7-9
clone size: -
J gene: TRBJ2-3
D gene: -
CDR3 DNA: TGTGCCAGCAGCTCTGTTGGGCGGGAAAGGTCAGATACGCAGTATTTT
CDR3 protein: CASSSVGRERSDTQYF

V gene: TRBV5-6
clone size: -
J gene: TRBJ2-3
D gene: -
CDR3 DNA: TGTGCCAGCAGCTTCCGGGAAGCTACGCAGTATTTT
CDR3 protein: CASSFREATQYF

V gene: TRBV20-1
clone size: many
J gene: TRBJ2-5
D gene: -
CDR3 DNA: TGCAGTGCTAGAGAAGAGACCCAGTACTTC
CDR3 protein: CSAREETQYF

V gene: TRBV4-2
clone size: many
J gene: TRBJ2-3
D gene: TRBD2
CDR3 DNA: TGTGCCAGCAGCCAAGAGGGTGCGATAGCGGGAGGGCACACAGATACGCAGTATTTT
CDR3 protein: CASSQEGAIAGGHTDTQYF

V gene: TRBV12-3/TRBV12-4
clone size: many
J gene: TRBJ2-5
D gene: TRBD2
CDR3 DNA: TGTGCCAGCAGTTTATCCGGGGGGAGGGAGACCCAGTACTTC
CDR3 protein: CASSLSGGRETQYF

V gene: TRBV20-1
clone size: many
J gene: TRBJ2-3
D gene: -
CDR3 DNA: TGCAGGGTTGCCTGGGGTCTAGCTCACACAGATACGCAGTATTTT
CDR3 protein: CRVAWGLAHTDTQYF

V gene: TRBV20-1
clone size: many
J gene: TRBJ1-2
D gene: -
CDR3 DNA: TGCAGTGCTAGAGATGAGGCGGGCAGCTATGGCTACACCTTC
CDR3 protein: CSARDEAGSYGYTF

V gene: TRBV7-9
clone size: many
J gene: TRBJ1-6
D gene: TRBD1
CDR3 DNA: TGTGCCAGCAAGGGACAGGGACGTTCACCCCTCCACTTT
CDR3 protein: CASKGQGRSPLHF

V gene: TRBV29-1
clone size: many
J gene: TRBJ2-5
D gene: -
CDR3 DNA: TGCAGCGTTGAAGAAAGAGGAGAGGAGACCCAGTACTTC
CDR3 protein: CSVEERGEETQYF

V gene: TRBV15
clone size: many
J gene: TRBJ2-2
D gene: -
CDR3 DNA: TGTGCCACCGCTCGGGGAACATTGACCGGGGAGCTGTTTTTT
CDR3 protein: CATARGTLTGELFF

V gene: TRBV20-1
clone size: many
J gene: TRBJ2-1
D gene: -
CDR3 DNA: TGCAGTGCTAGCTGGCCAAACTACAATGAGCAGTTCTTC
CDR3 protein: CSASWPNYNEQFF

V gene: TRBV7-2
clone size: many
J gene: TRBJ2-3
D gene: -
CDR3 DNA: TGTGCCAGCAGCATACGAGCAGATACGCAGTATTTT
CDR3 protein: CASSIRADTQYF

V gene: TRBV20-1
clone size: many
J gene: TRBJ1-1
D gene: -
CDR3 DNA: TGCAGTGCTAGCCCTTCTACAGAGAACACTGAAGCTTTCTTT
CDR3 protein: CSASPSTENTEAFF

V gene: TRBV20-1
clone size: many
J gene: TRBJ2-3
D gene: TRBD2
CDR3 DNA: TGCAGTGCTAGCCCCAGACTAGCGGACACAGATACGCAGTATTTT
CDR3 protein: CSASPRLADTDTQYF

V gene: TRBV7-2
clone size: many
J gene: TRBJ2-1
D gene: TRBD2
CDR3 DNA: TGTGCCAGCAGCTTATTTCTAGCGGACAATGAGCAGTTCTTC
CDR3 protein: CASSLFLADNEQFF

V gene: TRBV3-1
clone size: many
J gene: TRBJ2-5
D gene: TRBD2
CDR3 DNA: TGTGCCAGCAGCCAACCCGCTAGCGGGAGTCAAGAGACCCAGTACTTC
CDR3 protein: CASSQPASGSQETQYF

V gene: TRBV19
clone size: many
J gene: TRBJ1-2
D gene: -
CDR3 DNA: TGTGCCAGTAGTAGGGGATCCGGCTACACCTTC
CDR3 protein: CASSRGSGYTF

V gene: TRBV20-1
clone size: many
J gene: TRBJ2-7
D gene: -
CDR3 DNA: TGCAGTGCTAGAGATCTGGCGGGGCTGAGCTCCTACGAGCAGTACTTC
CDR3 protein: CSARDLAGLSSYEQYF

V gene: TRBV12-3/TRBV12-4
clone size: many
J gene: TRBJ2-7
D gene: -
CDR3 DNA: TGTGCCAGCAGTTTAGCGCTAAGAGGAGAGCAGTACTTC
CDR3 protein: CASSLALRGEQYF

V gene: TRBV15
clone size: many
J gene: TRBJ2-7
D gene: -
CDR3 DNA: TGTGCCACCAGCAGAGGGGACACCCCCTACGAGCAGTACTTC
CDR3 protein: CATSRGDTPYEQYF

V gene: TRBV19
clone size: many
J gene: TRBJ2-7
D gene: TRBD2
CDR3 DNA: TGTGCCAGTAGTGGCAGGAAGCGGGGGAACTCCTACGAGCAGTACTTC
CDR3 protein: CASSGRKRGNSYEQYF

V gene: TRBV7-7
clone size: many
J gene: TRBJ2-5
D gene: TRBD2
CDR3 DNA: TGTGCTAGCAGCCCCAGGTGGCTAGCGGGCCAAGAGACCCAGTACTTC
CDR3 protein: CASSPRWLAGQETQYF

V gene: TRBV18
clone size: -
J gene: TRBJ1-5
D gene: TRBD1
CDR3 DNA: TGTGCCAGCTCACCACCGTCGGGACAGGGGGATCAGCCCCAGCATTTT
CDR3 protein: CASSPPSGQGDQPQHF